This T cell receptor beta chain was documented in a study of T cells expressing NK-cell markers (TCRdb year 2020). Broadly, across the study: Three sorted T-cell subsets (CD3+CD56+NKG2C+, CD3+CD56+NKG2C- and CD3+CD56-NKG2C+) from 8 or 9 donors had their TCR beta-chain repertoires profiled. Of the eight sequenced donors, seven were found to be HCMV-seropositive and one was found to be HCMV-seronegative. Sequencing of the libraries produced 2 x 150 bp reads on Illumina HiSeq 2000/2500, MiSeq or NextSeq. All eight donors whose samples were sequenced were randomly selected healthy volunteers, three of them men and five women.

To determine HCMV serostatus, a commercial ELISA kit was used to detect HCMV-specific IgG in serum. Ficoll density gradient centrifugation was used to isolate peripheral blood mononuclear cells from blood. What the authors observed across the whole study: Whether the expanded NKG2C-expressing T cell clones were specific for HCMV antigens was left unclear. Those dominant clonotypes were again the most abundant among CD3+CD56-NKG2C+ cells in a few donors, at roughly 25-60.1%. In over five donors, the dominant CD3+CD56+NKG2C+ clonotypes were among the top 10 CD8+ clonotypes and accounted for about 1.0-7.0% of CD8+ T cells.

For sequencing, an Illumina HiSeq 2000 was employed. 5'RACE template switching, by which a universal primer site and unique molecular identifiers were added, was used to make TCR beta cDNA libraries. cDNA synthesis was primed from the TCR beta constant segment, followed by two successive PCR amplification steps. The paper's processing steps were these. MIGEC handled demultiplexing of the reads and grouping by UMI, while MiTCR was used to assemble and quantify clonotypes. To remove erroneous sequences, TCR cDNA sequences were retained only when supported by two or more reads. The tcR package was used for downstream repertoire analysis, and clonotypes were matched across fractions by CDR3 nucleotide sequence plus V segment. VDJmatch was used to annotate antigen specificity against VDJdb, with one amino acid substitution in CDR3 allowed. Following reprocessing of the reads by TCRdb, the data hold one row per CDR3 protein sequence and no DNA is available. The V and J calls and clone size are TCRdb's, not the authors'. Per the sample table, the count is about 550,000 distinct CDR3 sequences. The ten most abundant clones make up approximately 3.6% of the sample.

On this clonotype itself: The clone's antigen remains unknown.

As encoded in the germline V gene (reference sequence), CDR1 is SEHNR while CDR2 is FQNEAQ. The CDR3 spans 15 residues, from the cysteine through the phenylalanine. The entry carries no DNA sequence. Sequenced sample: blood T cells: a sorted CD56 or NKG2C T cell subset, CD4+ or CD8+ T cells, or bulk PBMC T cells (not recorded which). Recombination connected TRBV7-9 to TRBJ1-2; as DNA is missing, the TRBD1 call by TCRdb cannot be tested. The receptor comes from a man aged 18 to 30 in good health. Donor details come from another sample of the same person, matched by shared clones. The CDR3 loop reads CASSSVAGQGSGYTF.